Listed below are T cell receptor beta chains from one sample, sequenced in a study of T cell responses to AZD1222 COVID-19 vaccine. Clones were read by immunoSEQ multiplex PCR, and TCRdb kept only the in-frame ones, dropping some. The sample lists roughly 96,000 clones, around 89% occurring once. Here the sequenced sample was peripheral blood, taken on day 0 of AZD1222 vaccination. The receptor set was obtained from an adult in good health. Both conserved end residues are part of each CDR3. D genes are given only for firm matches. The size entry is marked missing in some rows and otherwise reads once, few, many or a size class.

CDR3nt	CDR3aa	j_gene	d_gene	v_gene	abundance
TGTGCCAGCAGCTCCGGACTAGATGGAGAGACCCAGTACTTC	CASSSGLDGETQYF	TRBJ2-5	TRBD2	TRBV5-6	-
TGTGCCAGCAGTGAGGCGGGACAGGGTTTTGAAAAACTGTTTTTT	CASSEAGQGFEKLFF	TRBJ1-4	TRBD1	TRBV2	-
TGTGCCAGTAGTACACAAGGGACTAGCGGGCCACTAAATGAGCAGTTCTTC	CASSTQGTSGPLNEQFF	TRBJ2-1	TRBD2	TRBV19	-
TGTGCCAGCTCACTCGGACAGGGACAGGACGAGCAGTACTTC	CASSLGQGQDEQYF	TRBJ2-7	TRBD1	TRBV18	-
TGTGCCAGCAGTTCCCCAGTGGAACTGTTTTTT	CASSSPVELFF	TRBJ1-4	-	TRBV28	-
TGTGCCAGCAACCTAGCGGGGGGGCCCAGAGATACGCAGTATTTT	CASNLAGGPRDTQYF	TRBJ2-3	TRBD2	TRBV7-6	-
TGTGCCAGCAGCGTAGCTCCCCTTGGGAGGGGGATCACTAATGAAAAACTGTTTTTT	CASSVAPLGRGITNEKLFF	TRBJ1-4	-	TRBV9	-
TGTGCCAGCAGCCTCCATTCAGGGGGGGCTCAAGAGACCCAGTACTTC	CASSLHSGGAQETQYF	TRBJ2-5	-	TRBV7-2	-
TGTGCCAGCAGCCCACGGGCAGGGGGGAATGAGCAGTTCTTC	CASSPRAGGNEQFF	TRBJ2-1	-	TRBV7-2	-
TGTGCCAGCAGCTCAAGGACCAACAATGAGCAGTTCTTC	CASSSRTNNEQFF	TRBJ2-1	-	TRBV13	-
TGTGCCAGTAGTGCCCAGGGCCCGACGGATTCACCCCTCCACTTT	CASSAQGPTDSPLHF	TRBJ1-6	-	TRBV19	-
TGTGCCAGTAGTAAGGGACAGAATTTGGAACAGCCCCAGCATTTT	CASSKGQNLEQPQHF	TRBJ1-5	TRBD1	TRBV19	-
TGTGCCAGCAGTTTGGTAGTAGCTCGGGAGCAGTACTTC	CASSLVVAREQYF	TRBJ2-7	-	TRBV12-3/TRBV12-4	-
TGTGCCATCAGAGGACAGGGCTTGTTCGGAGATACGCAGTATTTT	CAIRGQGLFGDTQYF	TRBJ2-3	TRBD1	TRBV10-3	-
TGTGCCACCAGCAAGATCAGGGGTGCTAATGAAAAACTGTTTTTT	CATSKIRGANEKLFF	TRBJ1-4	-	TRBV15	-
TGTGCCAGCAGCTACCGAAGCAATGAAAAACTGTTTTTT	CASSYRSNEKLFF	TRBJ1-4	-	TRBV11-1	-
TGTGCCAGCAGTCCTCCTCCGGGCGAGCAGTACTTC	CASSPPPGEQYF	TRBJ2-7	-	TRBV28	-
TGTGCCAGCAGCCAAGAGCGGACTAGCGGGGGCTACTACAATGAGCAGTTCTTC	CASSQERTSGGYYNEQFF	TRBJ2-1	TRBD2	TRBV4-2	-
TGTGCCAGCAGCGTAGCGACAGGGGCTAATGAAAAACTGTTTTTT	CASSVATGANEKLFF	TRBJ1-4	TRBD1	TRBV9	-
TGTGCCAGTAGTCCGGACGCCCCAACGCAAATGAACACTGAAGCTTTCTTT	CASSPDAPTQMNTEAFF	TRBJ1-1	-	TRBV19	-
TGCAGTGCTAGCCACACGCACGAGCAGTACTTC	CSASHTHEQYF	TRBJ2-7	-	TRBV20-1	-
TGTGCCAGCAGCTTGACCTGGGCGGACACTGAAGCTTTCTTT	CASSLTWADTEAFF	TRBJ1-1	-	TRBV5-5	-
TGTGCCAGCAGCTACGCCTCAGATACGCAGTATTTT	CASSYASDTQYF	TRBJ2-3	-	TRBV7-2	-
TGTGCCAGCAGCTTGTTTATTCGGGCGGGAGAGACCCAGTACTTC	CASSLFIRAGETQYF	TRBJ2-5	-	TRBV5-5	-
TGCGCCAGCAGCTTGGACGATTTCTATGGCTACACCTTC	CASSLDDFYGYTF	TRBJ1-2	-	TRBV5-1	once
TGCGCCAGCAGCCAGAGACAGGGAAACAATAATTCACCCCTCCACTTT	CASSQRQGNNNSPLHF	TRBJ1-6	TRBD1	TRBV4-3	-
TGCGCCAGCAGCCAAACCCAGGGGAGACAGAATGAAGCTTTCTTT	CASSQTQGRQNEAFF	TRBJ1-1	-	TRBV4-1	-
TGTGCCAGCAGCAAGGCGTCTAGCGGGGGGGCCGTGGACGGGGAGCTGTTTTTT	CASSKASSGGAVDGELFF	TRBJ2-2	-	TRBV21-1	-
TGTGCCAGCAGCCAAGTCGGACAGGCCGACTACGAGCAGTACTTC	CASSQVGQADYEQYF	TRBJ2-7	TRBD1	TRBV4-2	-
TGTGCCAGTAGTACAGCCCCTAACTATGGCTACACCTTC	CASSTAPNYGYTF	TRBJ1-2	-	TRBV19	once
TGTGCCAGCAGTTTAAGGGTCGGTGGCTACACCTTC	CASSLRVGGYTF	TRBJ1-2	-	TRBV28	-
TGTGCCAGCAAGACTAGCGGAGAATCCTACGAGCAGTACTTC	CASKTSGESYEQYF	TRBJ2-7	TRBD2	TRBV5-4	-
TGTGCCAGCAGTGGAGGGGAGAATCAGCCCCAGCATTTT	CASSGGENQPQHF	TRBJ1-5	-	TRBV2	-
TGTGCCAGCTCACCACGCCCAAATTTCGGAGGCAACACTGAAGCTTTCTTT	CASSPRPNFGGNTEAFF	TRBJ1-1	-	TRBV18	-
TGTGCCAGCAGTGAAGTGCAGGGGAATTCACCCCTCCACTTT	CASSEVQGNSPLHF	TRBJ1-6	-	TRBV6-1	-